This T cell receptor beta chain was documented in a study of blood T cell repertoires in COVID-19 (dated by TCRdb to 2020 to 2022). Context from the whole study: Collaborator samples came from the United States, Italy and Spain and covered acute and convalescent phases of COVID-19. The material from the prospective study consisted of cDNA or gDNA derived from T cells, B-cell-depleted T cells, or PBMCs. Where available, HLA class I and class II types were taken from metadata supplied by the sample provider and were not determined by assay-based typing. The repertoires were released in a freely available public database meant as a resource for research on the immune response to SARS-CoV-2. The dataset comprised deeply sampled blood TCRbeta repertoires from subjects exposed to, actively infected with, or recovered from COVID-19. Samples were obtained from the ongoing ImmuneRACE study (first 160 participants) and from about 1,300 subjects provided by 6 global collaborators. A de-identified subject ID, COVID-19 status, age in years and sex were almost always included in the sample metadata. What the research found in general, with its limitations: Clinical and demographic metadata were provided uncurated, with the amount varying by source and participant.

As to this clone: Its antigen has not been determined. Base qualities are not at hand, and no much larger clone is one base apart.

The germline V gene encodes CDR1 LGHDT and CDR2 YNNKEL (reference sequence). V is trimmed back by 4 bases and J by 7 bases, and the junction contains 9 bases that no gene match accounts for. From the cysteine through the phenylalanine, the CDR3 covers 15 amino acids. Only CDR3 DNA is held: 45 bases, read in frame from base 1. At one collaborating source in Seattle, patients were enrolled during active infection and were followed longitudinally through the course of disease. The collaborating institutions used their own protocols to collect whole blood in K2EDTA tubes. Collaborator samples were shipped for TCRbeta analysis as frozen whole blood, isolated PBMCs, or DNA extracted from either sample type. TCRbeta CDR3 regions were amplified from genomic DNA using the immunoSEQ Assay, a bias-controlled multiplex PCR. The original pipeline was this. The number of nucleated cells in each sample was estimated by amplification of reference gene primers within the assay. To quantify the absolute abundance of each unique TCRbeta CDR3 rearrangement, sequence reads were collapsed and filtered. Productive Simpson clonality was computed per sample as the square root of Simpson's diversity index over productive rearrangements. The clones in this table, taken by TCRdb from immuneACCESS, are in-frame only. Not every clone is retained; where verified, under half of the shortfall comes from an unresolved V gene, and the cause of the rest is unknown. The V and J calls and clone size are taken from that table; D and trimming were inferred from the DNA. Across this sample there are some 140,000 clones, with approximately 85% seen only once. The ten largest account for 0.63% of the sample.

This receptor chain uses TRBV3-1 (or the pseudogene TRBV3-2) and TRBJ2-2, with 7 central nucleotides matching TRBD1. The source material was peripheral blood. The TCR comes from a man in his fifties or sixties with COVID-19, enrolled during active disease. The DNA is as follows: TGTGCCAGCAGCCCCTTGGAAGGGGGCTACGGGGAGCTGTTTTTT. Translation gives CASSPLEGGYGELFF.